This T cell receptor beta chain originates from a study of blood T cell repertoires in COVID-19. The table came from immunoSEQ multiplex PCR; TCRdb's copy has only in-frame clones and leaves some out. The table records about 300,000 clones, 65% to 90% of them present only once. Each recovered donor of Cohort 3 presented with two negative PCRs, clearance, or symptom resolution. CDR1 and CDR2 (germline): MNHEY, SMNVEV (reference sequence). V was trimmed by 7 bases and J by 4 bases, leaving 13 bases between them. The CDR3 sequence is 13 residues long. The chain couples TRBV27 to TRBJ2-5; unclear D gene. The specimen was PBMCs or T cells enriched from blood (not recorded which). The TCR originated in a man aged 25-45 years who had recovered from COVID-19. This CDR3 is CASNSENSETQYF. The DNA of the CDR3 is TGTGCCAGCAACTCCGAGAATTCAGAGACCCAGTACTTC.